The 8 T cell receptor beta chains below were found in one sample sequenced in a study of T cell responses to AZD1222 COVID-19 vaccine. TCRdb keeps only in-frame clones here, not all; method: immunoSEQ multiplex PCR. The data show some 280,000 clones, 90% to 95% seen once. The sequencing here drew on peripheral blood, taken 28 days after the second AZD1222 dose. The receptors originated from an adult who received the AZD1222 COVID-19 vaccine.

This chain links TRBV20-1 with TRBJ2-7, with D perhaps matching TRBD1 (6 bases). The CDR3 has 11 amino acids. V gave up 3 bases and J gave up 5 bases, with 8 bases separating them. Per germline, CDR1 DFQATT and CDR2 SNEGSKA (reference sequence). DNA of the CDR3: TGCAGTGCTAGTTGGGGGCACGAGCAGTACTTC. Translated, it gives CSASWGHEQYF.

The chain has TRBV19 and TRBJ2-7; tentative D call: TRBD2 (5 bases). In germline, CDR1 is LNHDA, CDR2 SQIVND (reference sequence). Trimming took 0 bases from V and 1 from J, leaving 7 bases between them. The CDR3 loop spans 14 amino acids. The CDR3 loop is CASSIDRGSYEQYF. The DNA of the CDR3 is TGTGCCAGTAGTATAGATCGCGGGTCCTACGAGCAGTACTTC.

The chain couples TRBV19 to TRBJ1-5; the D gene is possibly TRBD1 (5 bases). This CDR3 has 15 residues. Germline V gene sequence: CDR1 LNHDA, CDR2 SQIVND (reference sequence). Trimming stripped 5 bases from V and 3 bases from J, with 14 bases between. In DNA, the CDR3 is TGTGCCAGTAGTCCAGGGAGGAGGAACAATCAGCCCCAGCATTTT. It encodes CASSPGRRNNQPQHF.

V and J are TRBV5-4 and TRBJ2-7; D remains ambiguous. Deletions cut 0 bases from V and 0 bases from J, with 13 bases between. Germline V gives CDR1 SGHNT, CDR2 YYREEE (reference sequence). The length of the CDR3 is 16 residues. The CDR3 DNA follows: TGTGCCAGCAGCTTGGGGCCCCTTCGCGCCTCCTACGAGCAGTACTTC. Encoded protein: CASSLGPLRASYEQYF.

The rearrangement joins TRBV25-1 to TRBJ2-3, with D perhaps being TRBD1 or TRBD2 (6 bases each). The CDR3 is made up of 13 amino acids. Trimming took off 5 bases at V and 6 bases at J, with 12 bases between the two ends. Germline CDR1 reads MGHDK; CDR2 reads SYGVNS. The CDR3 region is CASSKGGLDTQYF. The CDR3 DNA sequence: TGTGCCAGCAGTAAAGGGGGGCTGGATACGCAGTATTTT.

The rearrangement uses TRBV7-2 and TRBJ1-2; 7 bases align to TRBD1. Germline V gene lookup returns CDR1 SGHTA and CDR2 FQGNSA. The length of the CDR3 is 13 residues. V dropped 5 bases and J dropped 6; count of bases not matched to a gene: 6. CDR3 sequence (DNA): TGTGCCAGCAGCACCGGGACAGAGCATGGCTACACCTTC. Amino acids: CASSTGTEHGYTF.

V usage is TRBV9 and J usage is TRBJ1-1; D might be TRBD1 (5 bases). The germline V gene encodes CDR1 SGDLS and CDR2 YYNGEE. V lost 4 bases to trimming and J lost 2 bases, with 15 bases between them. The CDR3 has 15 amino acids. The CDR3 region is CASSLGLTVNTEAFF. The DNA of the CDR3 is TGTGCCAGCAGCCTAGGACTGACAGTCAACACTGAAGCTTTCTTT. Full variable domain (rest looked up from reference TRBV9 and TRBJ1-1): DSGVTQTPKHLITATGQRVTLRCSPRSGDLSVYWYQQSLDQGLQFLIQYYNGEERAKGNILERFSAQQFPDLHSELNLSSLELGDSALYFCASSLGLTVNTEAFFGQGTRLTVV.

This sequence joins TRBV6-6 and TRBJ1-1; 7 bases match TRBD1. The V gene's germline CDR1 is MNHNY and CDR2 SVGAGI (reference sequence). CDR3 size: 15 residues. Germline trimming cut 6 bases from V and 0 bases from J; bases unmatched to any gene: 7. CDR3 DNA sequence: TGTGCCAGCAGGCCTACAGGGGAAATGAACACTGAAGCTTTCTTT. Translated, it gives CASRPTGEMNTEAFF.